The 14 T cell receptor beta chains below all came from one sample that was sequenced in a study of blood T cells in healthy people across ages. With a J-beta primer mix and a sample-barcoded 5' primer, a second PCR ran about 6 to 11 cycles. MiXCR, applied by TCRdb to the 5' RACE reads, yields one record per CDR3 protein. The top ten hold roughly 3.7% of the sample, which has about 620,000 distinct CDR3 sequences, over 20% seen once. Sequenced sample: blood. These receptors originate from a man between 65 and 80 years old in good health.

This clonotype was observed a few times. The chain has TRBV3-1 and TRBJ2-5; 8 nucleotides align to TRBD1. The J call may be faulty, since TRBJ2-1 better matches the DNA end. This CDR3 has 12 amino acids. The germline CDR1 and CDR2 sequences are LGHDT and YNNKEL (reference sequence). CDR3 residues: CASSQGTGEQFF. The CDR3 region has the DNA TGTGCCAGCAGCCAAGGGACAGGGGAGCAGTTCTTC.

The genes are TRBV20-1 and TRBJ1-4; TRBD1 might be the D (6 bases). The V end lost 1 base, the J end lost 8 bases, and 14 bases lay between the germline ends. The CDR3 sequence is 14 residues long. Germline values: CDR1 DFQATT, CDR2 SNEGSKA (reference sequence). CDR3 DNA: TGCAGTGCTAGAGGGTCAGGGGAGACAGAAAAACTGTTTTTT. This gives the protein CSARGSGETEKLFF.

The chain has TRBV3-1 and TRBJ1-5; no definite D call. The CDR3 loop spans 14 amino acids. Germline assignment: CDR1 LGHDT and CDR2 YNNKEL (reference sequence). Trimming shortened V by 0 bases and J by 4 bases, and 7 bases separated the two germline ends. DNA of the CDR3: TGTGCCAGCAGCCAAGATATGGCTAATCAGCCCCAGCATTTT. Encoded protein: CASSQDMANQPQHF.

The V and J genes are TRBV7-2 and TRBJ2-7; no clear D. Germline V lookup: CDR1 SGHTA, CDR2 FQGNSA. This CDR3 has 15 residues. V lost 1 base and J lost 9, with 19 bases in between. CDR3 loop: CASSLGLSFLALQYF. The CDR3 DNA reads TGTGCCAGCAGCTTAGGACTCTCTTTTCTTGCCCTGCAGTACTTC.

This clonotype was counted a few times. The chain is built from TRBV14 and TRBJ2-5, with D uncertain. The end of the DNA fits TRBJ2-7 better, so the J call may be wrong. This CDR3 is 12 amino acids long. CDR1 SGHDN and CDR2 FVKESK come from the germline V gene. CDR3 sequence (DNA): TGTGCCAGCAGCCAATATAAATACGAGCAGTACTTC. Translated: CASSQYKYEQYF.

The chain employs TRBV15 and TRBJ2-3; 8 bases line up with TRBD1. CDR3 length: 16 amino acids. Trimming took 2 bases from V and 4 from J; bases not matched to a gene: 8. Per the germline V gene, CDR1 is LNHNV and CDR2 is YYDKDF (reference sequence). The CDR3 nucleotides read TGTGCCACCAGCAGAAAGACAGGGGATCCTTCAGATACGCAGTATTTT. Translating it yields CATSRKTGDPSDTQYF.

The CDR3 DNA reads TGTGCCAGCAGTAACAAAGGACGTTTAACCTACGAGCAGTACTTC. Translating it yields CASSNKGRLTYEQYF. This chain connects TRBV6-6 to TRBJ2-7; D unclear. Germline V CDR1 and CDR2: MNHNY, SVGAGI (reference sequence). The CDR3 totals 15 residues. V was shortened by 5 bases and J by 2 bases, with 16 bases between the two germline ends.

V is TRBV14 and J is TRBJ2-6; D is ambiguous. The germline V gene has CDR1 SGHDN and CDR2 FVKESK. CDR3 length equals 15 residues. Trimming removed 0 bases at V and 4 bases at J, with 7 bases between. CDR3 sequence: CASSQDTSGANVLTF. CDR3 DNA: TGTGCCAGCAGCCAAGATACGTCAGGGGCCAACGTCCTGACTTTC.

The rearrangement links TRBV29-1 to TRBJ1-2, with D possibly being TRBD1 (5 bases). CDR3 length: 12 amino acids. Germline V gives CDR1 SQVTM, CDR2 ANQGSEA. V lost 4 bases and J lost 8, with 14 bases in between. The CDR3 nucleotides read TGCAGCGTTGGAGGAGGGGTGGGAGGCTACACCTTC. Its protein is CSVGGGVGGYTF.

There are a few counts of this clonotype. V is TRBV14 and J is TRBJ1-5, with 10 nucleotides matching TRBD1. This CDR3 is 19 amino acids long. CDR1 and CDR2 from the germline V gene are SGHDN and FVKESK. Trimming cost V 1 base and J 2 bases; bases outside gene matches: 11. The CDR3 loop reads CASSQGQGALIPGNQPQHF. Here the CDR3 DNA reads TGTGCCAGCAGCCAAGGACAGGGGGCGTTAATCCCCGGCAATCAGCCCCAGCATTTT.

This rearrangement joins TRBV5-1 to TRBJ1-3, with 9 positions matching TRBD1. Unmatched junction bases numbered 10, after V lost 0 bases and J lost 3 bases. Germline CDR1 SGHRS, CDR2 YFSETQ. The CDR3 extends over 18 amino acids. This CDR3 reads CASSLAASGQGFGNTIYF. The DNA of the CDR3 is TGCGCCAGCAGCTTGGCCGCTTCGGGACAGGGATTTGGAAACACCATATATTTT.

This chain connects TRBV6-6 to TRBJ2-7; D may be TRBD1 (6 bases). CDR1 is MNHNY, CDR2 SVGAGI, per germline (reference sequence). V lost 2 bases, J lost 0 bases, and 14 bases lay in between. The CDR3 runs to 16 residues. Here the CDR3 reads CASSYPGTKSSYEQYF. The CDR3 region has the DNA TGTGCCAGCAGTTACCCCGGGACAAAAAGCTCCTACGAGCAGTACTTC.

This clonotype was counted only a few times. The CDR3 sequence: CASSQGLDNTGELFF. DNA for the CDR3: TGTGCCAGCAGTCAAGGACTAGATAACACCGGGGAGCTGTTTTTT. This chain links TRBV27 with TRBJ2-2, with 7 bases fitting TRBD2. CDR1 is MNHEY and CDR2 is SMNVEV in the germline V gene (reference sequence). Trimming cost V 5 bases and J 2 bases; bases outside gene matches: 5. There are 15 residues in the CDR3.

The genes are TRBV3-1 and TRBJ2-4; no clear D gene. The CDR3 loop spans 17 amino acids. Trimming took off 1 base at V and 1 base at J, with 14 bases between the two ends. Germline lookup yields CDR1 LGHDT and CDR2 YNNKEL (reference sequence). The CDR3 region is CASSQGISELAKNIQYF. The CDR3 coding sequence is TGTGCCAGCAGCCAAGGGATTAGTGAGTTGGCCAAAAACATTCAGTACTTC.